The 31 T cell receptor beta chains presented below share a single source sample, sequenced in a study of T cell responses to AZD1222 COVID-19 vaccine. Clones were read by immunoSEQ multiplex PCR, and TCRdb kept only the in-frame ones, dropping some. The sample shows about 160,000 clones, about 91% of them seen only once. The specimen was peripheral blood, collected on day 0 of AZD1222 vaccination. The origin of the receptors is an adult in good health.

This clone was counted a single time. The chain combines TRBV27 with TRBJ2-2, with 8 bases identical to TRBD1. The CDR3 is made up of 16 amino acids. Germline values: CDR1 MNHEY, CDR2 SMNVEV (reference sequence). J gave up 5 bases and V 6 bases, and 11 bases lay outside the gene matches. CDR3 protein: CASSLRWTGRTGELFF. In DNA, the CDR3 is TGTGCCAGCAGCCTCAGATGGACAGGGCGAACCGGGGAGCTGTTTTTT.

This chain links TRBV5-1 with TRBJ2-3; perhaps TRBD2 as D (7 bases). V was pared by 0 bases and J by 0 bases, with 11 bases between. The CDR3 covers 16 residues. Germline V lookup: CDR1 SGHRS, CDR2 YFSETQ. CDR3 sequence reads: CASSLGAGASTDTQYF. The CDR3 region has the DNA TGCGCCAGCAGCTTGGGGGCGGGGGCCAGCACAGATACGCAGTATTTT.

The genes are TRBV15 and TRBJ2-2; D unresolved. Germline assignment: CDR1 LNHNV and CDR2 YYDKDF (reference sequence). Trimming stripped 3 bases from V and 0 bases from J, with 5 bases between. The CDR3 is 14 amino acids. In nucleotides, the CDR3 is TGTGCCACCAGCAGGCAGCCGAACACCGGGGAGCTGTTTTTT. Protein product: CATSRQPNTGELFF.

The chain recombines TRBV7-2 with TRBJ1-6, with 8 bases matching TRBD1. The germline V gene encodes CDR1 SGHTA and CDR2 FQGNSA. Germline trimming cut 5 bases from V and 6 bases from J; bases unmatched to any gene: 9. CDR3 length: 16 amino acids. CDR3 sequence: CASSPNGQGSNSPLHF. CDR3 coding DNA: TGTGCCAGCAGCCCGAATGGACAGGGTAGTAATTCACCCCTCCACTTT.

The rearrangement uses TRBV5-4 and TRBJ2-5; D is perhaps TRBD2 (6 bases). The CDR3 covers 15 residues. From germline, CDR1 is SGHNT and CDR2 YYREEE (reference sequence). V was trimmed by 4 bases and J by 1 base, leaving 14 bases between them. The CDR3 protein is CASSGKRGIQETQYF. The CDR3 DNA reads TGTGCCAGCAGCGGAAAACGGGGGATCCAAGAGACCCAGTACTTC.

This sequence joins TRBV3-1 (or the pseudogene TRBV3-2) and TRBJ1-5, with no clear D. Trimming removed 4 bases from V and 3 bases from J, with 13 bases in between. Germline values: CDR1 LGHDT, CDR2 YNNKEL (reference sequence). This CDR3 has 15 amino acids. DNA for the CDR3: TGTGCCAGCAGCCGGGGTAGGCAAAACAATCAGCCCCAGCATTTT. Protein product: CASSRGRQNNQPQHF.

CDR3 sequence (DNA): TGTGCCAGCAGCCAAGATAACCAGGGGTGGAGGAATGAGCAGTTCTTC. This translates into CASSQDNQGWRNEQFF. This rearrangement joins TRBV4-2 to TRBJ2-1; a possible D gene is TRBD1 (6 bases). Germline CDR1 reads LGHNA; CDR2 reads YNFKEQ. V was shortened by 0 bases and J by 7 bases, with 16 bases between the two germline ends. CDR3 length equals 16 residues.

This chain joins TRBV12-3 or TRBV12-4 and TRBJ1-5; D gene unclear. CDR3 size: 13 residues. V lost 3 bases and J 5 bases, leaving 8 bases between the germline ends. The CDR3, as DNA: TGTGCCAGCAGTTTCGGGGAGCATCAGCCCCAGCATTTT. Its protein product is CASSFGEHQPQHF.

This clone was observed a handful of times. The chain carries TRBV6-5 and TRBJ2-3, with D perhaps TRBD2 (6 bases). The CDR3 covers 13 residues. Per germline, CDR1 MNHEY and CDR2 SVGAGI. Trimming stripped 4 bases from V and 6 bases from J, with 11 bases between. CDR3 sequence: CASSSTRRDTQYF. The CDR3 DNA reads TGTGCCAGCAGTTCGACTAGGCGTGATACGCAGTATTTT.

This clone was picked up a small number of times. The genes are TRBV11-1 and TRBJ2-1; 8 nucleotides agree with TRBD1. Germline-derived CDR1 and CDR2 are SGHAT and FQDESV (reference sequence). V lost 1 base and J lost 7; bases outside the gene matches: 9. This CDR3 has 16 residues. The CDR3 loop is CASSLEDRVGRNEQFF. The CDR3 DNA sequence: TGTGCCAGCAGCTTAGAGGACAGGGTGGGGAGGAATGAGCAGTTCTTC.

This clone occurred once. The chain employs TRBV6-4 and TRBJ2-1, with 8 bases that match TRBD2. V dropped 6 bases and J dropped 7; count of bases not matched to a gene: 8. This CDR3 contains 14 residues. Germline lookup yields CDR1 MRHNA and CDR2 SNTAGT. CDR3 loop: CASSRGGWENEQFF. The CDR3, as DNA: TGTGCCAGCAGCCGGGGGGGCTGGGAGAATGAGCAGTTCTTC.

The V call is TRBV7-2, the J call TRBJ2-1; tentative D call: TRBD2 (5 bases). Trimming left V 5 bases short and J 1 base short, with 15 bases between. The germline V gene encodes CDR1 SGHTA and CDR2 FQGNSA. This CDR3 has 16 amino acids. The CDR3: CASSLRRDTSYNEQFF. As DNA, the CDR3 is TGTGCCAGCAGCCTAAGACGGGATACTTCCTACAATGAGCAGTTCTTC.

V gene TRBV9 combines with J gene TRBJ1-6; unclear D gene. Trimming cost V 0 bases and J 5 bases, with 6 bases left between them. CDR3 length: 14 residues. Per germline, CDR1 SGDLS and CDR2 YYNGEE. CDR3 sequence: CASSVARNNSPLHF. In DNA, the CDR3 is TGTGCCAGCAGCGTAGCCAGAAATAATTCACCCCTCCACTTT.

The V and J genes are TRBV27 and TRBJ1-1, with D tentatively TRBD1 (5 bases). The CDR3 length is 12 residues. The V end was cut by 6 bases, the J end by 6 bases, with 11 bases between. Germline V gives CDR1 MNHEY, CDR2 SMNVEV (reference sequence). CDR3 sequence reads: CASSGWGAEAFF. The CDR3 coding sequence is TGTGCCAGCAGCGGGTGGGGGGCTGAAGCTTTCTTT.

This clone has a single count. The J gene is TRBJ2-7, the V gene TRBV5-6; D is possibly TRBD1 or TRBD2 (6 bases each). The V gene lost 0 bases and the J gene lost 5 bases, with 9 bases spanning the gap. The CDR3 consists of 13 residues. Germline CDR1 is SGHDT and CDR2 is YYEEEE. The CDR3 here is CASSLGGADEQYF. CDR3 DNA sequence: TGTGCCAGCAGCTTGGGGGGGGCCGACGAGCAGTACTTC.

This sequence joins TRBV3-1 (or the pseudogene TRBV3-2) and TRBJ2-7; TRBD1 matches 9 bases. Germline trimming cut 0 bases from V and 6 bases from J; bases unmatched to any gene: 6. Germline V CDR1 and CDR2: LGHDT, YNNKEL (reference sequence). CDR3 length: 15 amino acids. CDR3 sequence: CASSQDGTGKCEQYF. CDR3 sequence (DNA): TGTGCCAGCAGCCAAGATGGGACAGGGAAGTGCGAGCAGTACTTC.

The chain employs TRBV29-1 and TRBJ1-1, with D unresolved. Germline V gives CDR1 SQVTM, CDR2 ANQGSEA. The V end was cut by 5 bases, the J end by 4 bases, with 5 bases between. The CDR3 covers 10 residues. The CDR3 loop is CSVRGTEAFF. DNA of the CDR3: TGCAGCGTTCGCGGCACTGAAGCTTTCTTT. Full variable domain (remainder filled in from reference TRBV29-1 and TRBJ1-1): SAVISQKPSRDICQRGTSLTIQCQVDSQVTMMFWYRQQPGQSLTLIATANQGSEATYESGFVIDKFPISRPNLTFSTLTVSNMSPEDSSIYLCSVRGTEAFFGQGTRLTVV.

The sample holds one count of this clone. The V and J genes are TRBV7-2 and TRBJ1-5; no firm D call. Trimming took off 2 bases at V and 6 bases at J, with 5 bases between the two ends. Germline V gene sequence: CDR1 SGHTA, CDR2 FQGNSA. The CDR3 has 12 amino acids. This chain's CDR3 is CASSLWPQPQHF. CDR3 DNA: TGTGCCAGCAGCTTATGGCCTCAGCCCCAGCATTTT.

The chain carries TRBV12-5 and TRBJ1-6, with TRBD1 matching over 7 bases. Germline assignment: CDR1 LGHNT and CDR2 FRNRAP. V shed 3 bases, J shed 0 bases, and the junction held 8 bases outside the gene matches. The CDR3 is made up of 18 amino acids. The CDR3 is CASGFLGTVGSYNSPLHF. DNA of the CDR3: TGTGCTAGTGGTTTCCTTGGGACAGTGGGCTCCTATAATTCACCCCTCCACTTT.

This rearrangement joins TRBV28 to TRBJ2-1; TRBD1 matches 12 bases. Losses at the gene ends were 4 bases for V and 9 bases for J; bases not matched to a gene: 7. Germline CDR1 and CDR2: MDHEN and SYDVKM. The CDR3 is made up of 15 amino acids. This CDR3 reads CASSSPGQGAGEQFF. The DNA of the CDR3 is TGTGCCAGCAGTTCCCCGGGACAGGGGGCCGGTGAGCAGTTCTTC.

The CDR3, as DNA: TGTGCCAGCAGGTCCGACGCCTCCTACGAGCAGTACTTC. This codes for CASRSDASYEQYF. The chain uses TRBV6-5 and TRBJ2-7, with no clear D. V was shortened by 6 bases and J by 0 bases, with 9 bases between the two germline ends. Germline CDR1 MNHEY, CDR2 SVGAGI. There are 13 residues in the CDR3.

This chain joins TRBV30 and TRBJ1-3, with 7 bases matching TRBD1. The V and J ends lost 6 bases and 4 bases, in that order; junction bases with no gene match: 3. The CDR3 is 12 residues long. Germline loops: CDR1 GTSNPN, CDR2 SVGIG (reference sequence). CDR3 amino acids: CACQGGGNTIYF. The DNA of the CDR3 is TGTGCCTGCCAGGGGGGGGGAAACACCATATATTTT. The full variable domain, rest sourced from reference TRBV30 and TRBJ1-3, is SQTIHQWPATLVQPVGSPLSLECTVEGTSNPNLYWYRQAAGRGLQLLFYSVGIGQISSEVPQNLSASRPQDRQFILSSKKLLLSDSGFYLCACQGGGNTIYFGEGSWLTVV.

CDR3 in DNA: TGTGCCAGCAGGTTCCAGGGCAATGAGCAGTTCTTC. It codes for CASRFQGNEQFF. The chain is built from TRBV6-5 and TRBJ2-1; perhaps TRBD1 as D (5 bases). The V end lost 6 bases, the J end lost 6 bases, and 9 bases lay between the germline ends. The CDR3 covers 12 residues. Germline-derived CDR1 and CDR2 are MNHEY and SVGAGI.

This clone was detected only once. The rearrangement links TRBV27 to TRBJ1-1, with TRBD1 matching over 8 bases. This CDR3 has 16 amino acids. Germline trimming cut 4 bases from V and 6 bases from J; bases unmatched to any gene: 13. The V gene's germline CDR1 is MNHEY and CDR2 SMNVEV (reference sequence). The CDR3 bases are TGTGCCAGCAGTTCAACCATGGCGACAGGGGTCGCTGAAGCTTTCTTT. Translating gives CASSSTMATGVAEAFF.

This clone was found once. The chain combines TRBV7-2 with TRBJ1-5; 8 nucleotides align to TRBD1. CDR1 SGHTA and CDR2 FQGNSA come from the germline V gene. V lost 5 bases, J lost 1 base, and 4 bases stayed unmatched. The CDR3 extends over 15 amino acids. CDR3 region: CASSPRGQSNQPQHF. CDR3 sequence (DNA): TGTGCCAGCAGCCCCAGGGGGCAGAGCAATCAGCCCCAGCATTTT.

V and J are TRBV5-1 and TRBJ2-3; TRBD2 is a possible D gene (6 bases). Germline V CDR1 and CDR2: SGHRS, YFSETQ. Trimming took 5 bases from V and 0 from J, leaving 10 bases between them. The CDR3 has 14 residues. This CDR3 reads CASSAGRSTDTQYF. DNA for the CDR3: TGCGCCAGCAGTGCGGGGCGGAGCACAGATACGCAGTATTTT.

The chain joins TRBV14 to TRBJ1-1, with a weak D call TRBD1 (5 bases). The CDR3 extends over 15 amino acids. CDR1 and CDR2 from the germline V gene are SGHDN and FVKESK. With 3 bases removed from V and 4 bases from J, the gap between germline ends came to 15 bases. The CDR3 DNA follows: TGTGCCAGCAGCCAGATGTTACCAGGGTTCACTGAAGCTTTCTTT. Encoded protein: CASSQMLPGFTEAFF.

CDR3 amino acids: CASSLVEGNYGYTF. The DNA of the CDR3 is TGTGCCAGCAGCTTAGTAGAGGGGAACTATGGCTACACCTTC. The chain has TRBV7-9 and TRBJ1-2; perhaps TRBD1 as D (5 bases). The CDR3 has 14 residues. Germline assignment: CDR1 SEHNR and CDR2 FQNEAQ (reference sequence). V dropped 1 base and J dropped 2 bases, with 8 bases sitting between them.

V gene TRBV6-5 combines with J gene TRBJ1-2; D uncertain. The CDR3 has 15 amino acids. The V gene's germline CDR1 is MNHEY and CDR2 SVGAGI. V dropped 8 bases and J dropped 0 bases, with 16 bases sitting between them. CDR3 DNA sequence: TGTGCCAGCCGGGTGACGCAGGCTCCTAACTATGGCTACACCTTC. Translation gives CASRVTQAPNYGYTF.

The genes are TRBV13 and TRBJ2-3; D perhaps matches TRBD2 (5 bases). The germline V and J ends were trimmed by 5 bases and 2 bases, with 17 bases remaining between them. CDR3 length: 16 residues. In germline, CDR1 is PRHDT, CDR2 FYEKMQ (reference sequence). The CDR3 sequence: CASSLARESLTDTQYF. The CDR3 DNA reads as TGTGCCAGCAGCCTGGCGAGGGAGAGCCTCACAGATACGCAGTATTTT.

The CDR3 loop reads CASSPGASGNTIYF. CDR3 DNA sequence: TGTGCCAGCTCACCAGGAGCGTCGGGAAACACCATATATTTT. The V call is TRBV18, the J call TRBJ1-3; D uncertain. This CDR3 spans 14 amino acids. V dropped 2 bases and J dropped 4 bases, with 9 bases sitting between them. CDR1 and CDR2 (germline): KGHSH, LQKENI.